This TCR beta chain was recovered during a study of blood T cell repertoires in COVID-19. Background on the study: The United States, Italy and Spain supplied acute and convalescent COVID-19 samples. Sample material is recorded as cDNA or gDNA derived from T cells, B-cell-depleted T cells, or PBMCs.

Clones were sequenced by immunoSEQ multiplex PCR, and TCRdb holds only the in-frame ones, with some missing. In the table there are more than 90,000 clones, around 93% of which are singletons. There are 16 residues in the CDR3. CDR1 and CDR2 from the germline V gene are SGHTA and FQGNSA. V shed 5 bases and J 5 bases; nucleotides not matched to a gene: 6. The sequenced sample was peripheral blood. The receptor was derived from a man over 45 with acute or convalescent COVID-19. This chain joins TRBV7-2 and TRBJ2-5; the match to TRBD2 covers 15 bases. Written as DNA, the CDR3 is TGTGCCAGCAGCGCCCGGACTAGCGGGGGGGCGGAGACCCAGTACTTC. This encodes CASSARTSGGAETQYF.